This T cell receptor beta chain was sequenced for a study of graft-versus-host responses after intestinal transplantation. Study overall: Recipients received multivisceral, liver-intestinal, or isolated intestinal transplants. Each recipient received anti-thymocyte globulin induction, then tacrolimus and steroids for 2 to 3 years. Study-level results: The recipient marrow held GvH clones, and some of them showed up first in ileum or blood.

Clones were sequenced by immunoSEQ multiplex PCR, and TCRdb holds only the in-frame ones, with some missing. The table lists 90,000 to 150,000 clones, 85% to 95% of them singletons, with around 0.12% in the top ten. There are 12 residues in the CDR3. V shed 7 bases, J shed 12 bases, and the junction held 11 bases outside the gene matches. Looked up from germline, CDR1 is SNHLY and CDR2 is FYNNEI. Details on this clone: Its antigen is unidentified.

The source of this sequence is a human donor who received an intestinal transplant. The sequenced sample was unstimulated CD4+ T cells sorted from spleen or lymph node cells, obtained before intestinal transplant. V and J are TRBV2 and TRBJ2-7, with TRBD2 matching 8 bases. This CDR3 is CASTVLSGSSYF. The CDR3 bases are TGTGCCAGCACTGTACTAAGCGGGAGTTCGTACTTC. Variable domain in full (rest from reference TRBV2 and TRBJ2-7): EPEVTQTPSHQVTQMGQEVILRCVPISNHLYFYWYRQILGQKVEFLVSFYNNEISEKSEIFDDQFSVERPDGSNFTLKIRSTKLEDSAMYFCASTVLSGSSYFGPGTRLTVT.